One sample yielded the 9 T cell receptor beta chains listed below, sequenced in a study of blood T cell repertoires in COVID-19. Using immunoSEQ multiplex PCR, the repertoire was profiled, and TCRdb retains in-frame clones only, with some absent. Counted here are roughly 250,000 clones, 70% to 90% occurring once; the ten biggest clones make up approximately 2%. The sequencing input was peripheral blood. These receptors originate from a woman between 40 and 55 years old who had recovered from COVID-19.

The CDR3 DNA reads as TGCGCCAGCAGCTTCTCGGGGGTCCAAGAGACCCAGTACTTC. Translation gives CASSFSGVQETQYF. The V gene is TRBV5-1, the J gene TRBJ2-5, with D possibly being TRBD2 (6 bases). The CDR3 contains 14 residues. Germline-derived CDR1 and CDR2 are SGHRS and YFSETQ. V was cut by 2 bases and J by 1 base, with 9 bases left in between.

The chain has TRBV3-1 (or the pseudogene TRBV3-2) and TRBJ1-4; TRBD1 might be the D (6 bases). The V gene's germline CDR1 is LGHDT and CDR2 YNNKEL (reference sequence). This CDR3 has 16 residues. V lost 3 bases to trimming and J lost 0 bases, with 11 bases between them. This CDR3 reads CASSQTGRATNEKLFF. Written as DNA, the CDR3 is TGTGCCAGCAGCCAGACAGGTCGTGCAACTAATGAAAAACTGTTTTTT.

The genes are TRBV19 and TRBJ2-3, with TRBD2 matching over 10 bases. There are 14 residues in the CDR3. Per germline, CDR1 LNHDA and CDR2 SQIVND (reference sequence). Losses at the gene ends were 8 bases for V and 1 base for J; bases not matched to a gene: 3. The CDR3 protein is CASSSGSRTDTQYF. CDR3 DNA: TGTGCCAGTTCTAGCGGGAGTCGCACAGATACGCAGTATTTT.

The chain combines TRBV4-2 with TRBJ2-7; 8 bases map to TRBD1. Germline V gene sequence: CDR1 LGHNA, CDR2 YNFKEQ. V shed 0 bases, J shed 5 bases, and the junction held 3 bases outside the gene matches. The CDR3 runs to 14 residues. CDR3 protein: CASSQEDRADEQYF. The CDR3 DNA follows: TGTGCCAGCAGCCAAGAGGACAGGGCGGACGAGCAGTACTTC.

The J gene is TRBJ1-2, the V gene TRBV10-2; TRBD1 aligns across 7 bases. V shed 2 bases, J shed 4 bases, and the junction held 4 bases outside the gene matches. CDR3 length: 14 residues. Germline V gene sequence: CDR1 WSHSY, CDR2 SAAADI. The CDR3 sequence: CASSETGDPYGYTF. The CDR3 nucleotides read TGCGCCAGCAGTGAGACAGGGGATCCCTATGGCTACACCTTC.

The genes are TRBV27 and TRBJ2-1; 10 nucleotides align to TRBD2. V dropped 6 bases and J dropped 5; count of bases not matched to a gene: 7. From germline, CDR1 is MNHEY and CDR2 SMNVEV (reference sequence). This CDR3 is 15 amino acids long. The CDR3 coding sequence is TGTGCCAGCAGCGCTAGCGGGGGCCCCAACAATGAGCAGTTCTTC. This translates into CASSASGGPNNEQFF.

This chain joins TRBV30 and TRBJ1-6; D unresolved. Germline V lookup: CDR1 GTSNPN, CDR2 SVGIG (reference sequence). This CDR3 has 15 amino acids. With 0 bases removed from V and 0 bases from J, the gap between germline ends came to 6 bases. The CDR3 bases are TGTGCCTGGAGTGTAGCGGGCTCCTATAATTCACCCCTCCACTTT. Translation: CAWSVAGSYNSPLHF.

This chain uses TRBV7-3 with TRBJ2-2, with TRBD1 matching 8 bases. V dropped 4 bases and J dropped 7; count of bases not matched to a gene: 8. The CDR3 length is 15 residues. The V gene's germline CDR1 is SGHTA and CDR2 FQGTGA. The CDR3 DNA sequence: TGTGCCAGCAGCTCGCTCGGGACAGGCGGCGGGGAGCTGTTTTTT. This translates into CASSSLGTGGGELFF. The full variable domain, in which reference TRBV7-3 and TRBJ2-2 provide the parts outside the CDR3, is GAGVSQTPSNKVTEKGKYVELRCDPISGHTALYWYRQSLGQGPEFLIYFQGTGAADDSGLPNDRFFAVRPEGSVSTLKIQRTERGDSAVYLCASSSLGTGGGELFFGEGSRLTVL.

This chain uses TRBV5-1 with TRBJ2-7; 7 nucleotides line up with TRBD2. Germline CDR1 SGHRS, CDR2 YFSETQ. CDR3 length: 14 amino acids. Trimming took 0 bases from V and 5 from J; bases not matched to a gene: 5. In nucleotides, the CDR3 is TGCGCCAGCAGCTTGGGGCGGGAGTTCGACGAGCAGTACTTC. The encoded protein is CASSLGREFDEQYF.